Presented here are 11 T cell receptor beta chains from one specimen sequenced in a study of cytomegalovirus exposure and HLA in healthy donors. It was with 60 Vbeta and 13 Jbeta primers that the PCR ran. Sequenced by immunoSEQ multiplex PCR; TCRdb stores in-frame clones only, minus some. Of about 130,000 clones in the sample, around 72% are singletons; the top ten hold around 1.9%. Specimen: PBMCs. The receptors stem from a woman in her thirties or forties in good health and CMV-seronegative.

CDR3 DNA: TGTGCTAGTAACCGGGACATGGCTGAGCAGTTCTTC. It codes for CASNRDMAEQFF. The chain joins TRBV12-5 to TRBJ2-1; maybe TRBD1 (6 bases). V shed 8 bases and J shed 9 bases, with 14 bases lying between them. The CDR3 runs 12 residues. CDR1 and CDR2 from the germline V gene are LGHNT and FRNRAP.

The chain links TRBV5-1 to TRBJ1-2, with 7 nucleotides matching TRBD1. V was clipped by 0 bases and J by 4 bases; unmatched bases: 6. The germline V gene has CDR1 SGHRS and CDR2 YFSETQ. The CDR3 consists of 15 residues. The CDR3 sequence is CASSLGTGRPYGYTF. CDR3 sequence (DNA): TGCGCCAGCAGCTTGGGGACAGGCCGACCCTATGGCTACACCTTC. Complete variable domain (other parts from reference TRBV5-1 and TRBJ1-2): KAGVTQTPRYLIKTRGQQVTLSCSPISGHRSVSWYQQTPGQGLQFLFEYFSETQRNKGNFPGRFSGRQFSNSRSEMNVSTLELGDSALYLCASSLGTGRPYGYTFGSGTRLTVV.

V usage is TRBV7-3 and J usage is TRBJ2-1, with 8 bases lining up with TRBD2. V gave up 5 bases and J gave up 0 bases; unmatched junction bases: 3. CDR3 length equals 15 residues. Germline assignment: CDR1 SGHTA and CDR2 FQGTGA. CDR3 amino acids: CASSPGGASYNEQFF. CDR3 bases: TGTGCCAGCAGCCCCGGGGGGGCCTCCTACAATGAGCAGTTCTTC. Based on the CDR3 plus reference TRBV7-3 and TRBJ2-1, the full variable domain is GAGVSQTPSNKVTEKGKYVELRCDPISGHTALYWYRQSLGQGPEFLIYFQGTGAADDSGLPNDRFFAVRPEGSVSTLKIQRTERGDSAVYLCASSPGGASYNEQFFGPGTRLTVL.

The V call is TRBV27, the J call TRBJ2-5, with D possibly being TRBD1 (5 bases). CDR3 size: 15 residues. Trimming removed 6 bases from V and 4 bases from J, with 18 bases in between. The germline V gene encodes CDR1 MNHEY and CDR2 SMNVEV (reference sequence). The CDR3 coding sequence is TGTGCCAGCAGAGCAGGGCCCCGATACGCAGAGACCCAGTACTTC. Translating gives CASRAGPRYAETQYF.

V usage is TRBV29-1 and J usage is TRBJ1-1; 7 bases align to TRBD1. The germline V gene encodes CDR1 SQVTM and CDR2 ANQGSEA. The ends lost 4 bases at V and 4 bases at J; junction bases unmatched: 0. CDR3 length: 11 residues. CDR3 sequence: CSVGQGTEAFF. CDR3 nucleotide sequence: TGCAGCGTTGGACAGGGCACTGAAGCTTTCTTT.

This chain connects TRBV11-2 to TRBJ1-3; D ambiguous. V lost 7 bases and J lost 0, with 13 bases in between. Germline-derived CDR1 and CDR2 are SGHAT and FQNNGV. The CDR3 extends over 15 amino acids. The CDR3 protein is CASKIRGSSGNTIYF. CDR3 nucleotide sequence: TGTGCCAGCAAAATTAGAGGGAGCTCTGGAAACACCATATATTTT. Full variable domain (outside the CDR3, taken from reference TRBV11-2 and TRBJ1-3): EAGVAQSPRYKIIEKRQSVAFWCNPISGHATLYWYQQILGQGPKLLIQFQNNGVVDDSQLPKDRFSAERLKGVDSTLKIQPAKLEDSAVYLCASKIRGSSGNTIYFGEGSWLTVV.

This sequence joins TRBV27 and TRBJ1-5, with a weak D call TRBD1 (6 bases). V lost 1 base and J lost 9, with 13 bases in between. Germline V gives CDR1 MNHEY, CDR2 SMNVEV (reference sequence). This CDR3 region has 14 residues. CDR3 loop: CASSLLQGFGPQHF. In DNA form, the CDR3 reads TGTGCCAGCAGTTTATTACAGGGTTTTGGGCCCCAGCATTTT.

The J gene is TRBJ2-5, the V gene TRBV27, with 8 positions matching TRBD1. J was trimmed by 5 bases and V by 4 bases; bases with no gene match: 6. This CDR3 is 14 amino acids long. The germline V gene encodes CDR1 MNHEY and CDR2 SMNVEV (reference sequence). CDR3 DNA sequence: TGTGCCAGCAGTTCTCCTAACAGGGGGGAGACCCAGTACTTC. Translated, it gives CASSSPNRGETQYF.

The chain joins TRBV7-9 to TRBJ1-2; D ambiguous. Trimming shortened V by 5 bases and J by 6 bases, and 10 bases separated the two germline ends. The CDR3 consists of 12 residues. Germline lookup yields CDR1 SEHNR and CDR2 FQNEAQ (reference sequence). The CDR3: CASSLNTDGYTF. The CDR3 nucleotides are TGTGCCAGCAGCCTCAACACCGATGGCTACACCTTC.

This chain uses TRBV4-2 with TRBJ2-7; 12 nucleotides match TRBD2. This CDR3 has 18 residues. The V gene end was trimmed by 1 base and the J gene end by 4 bases; junction bases not matched to a gene: 11. In germline, CDR1 is LGHNA, CDR2 YNFKEQ. The DNA for the CDR3 is TGTGCCAGCAGCCAAGGAGGTCCTAGCGGGAGGGATGCGTACGAGCAGTACTTC. Its translation is CASSQGGPSGRDAYEQYF.

J is TRBJ1-1 and V is TRBV18; maybe TRBD1 (5 bases). Germline lookup yields CDR1 KGHSH and CDR2 LQKENI. Trimming removed 2 bases at V and 4 bases at J, with 14 bases between. The length of the CDR3 is 15 residues. CDR3 protein: CASSPAGGEITEAFF. The CDR3 nucleotides are TGTGCCAGCTCACCAGCCGGGGGGGAGATCACTGAAGCTTTCTTT.